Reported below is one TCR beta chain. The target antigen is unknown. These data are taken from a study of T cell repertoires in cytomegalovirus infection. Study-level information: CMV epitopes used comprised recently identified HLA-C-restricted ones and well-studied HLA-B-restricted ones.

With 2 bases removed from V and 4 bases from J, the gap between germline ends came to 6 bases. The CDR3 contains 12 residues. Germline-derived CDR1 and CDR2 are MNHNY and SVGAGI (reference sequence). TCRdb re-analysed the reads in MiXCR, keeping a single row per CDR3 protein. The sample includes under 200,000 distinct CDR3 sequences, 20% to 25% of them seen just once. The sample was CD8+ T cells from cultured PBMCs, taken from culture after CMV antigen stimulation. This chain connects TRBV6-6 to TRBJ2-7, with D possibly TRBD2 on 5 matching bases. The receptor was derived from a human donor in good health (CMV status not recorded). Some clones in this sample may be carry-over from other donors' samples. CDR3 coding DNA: TGTGCCAGCAGTTACGAGGGATACGAGCAGTACTTC. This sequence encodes CASSYEGYEQYF.